Each of the 26 T cell receptor beta chains below was sequenced from the same sample in a study of control samples from healthy donors and cancer patients. Profiling relied on immunoSEQ multiplex PCR, and the TCRdb table lists in-frame clones only, not all of them. Counted here are about 120,000 clones, about 91% occurring once; the ten biggest clones make up less than 3.5%. The sequenced sample consisted of blood. These receptors were obtained from a man between 40 and 49 years old in good health.

This clone was detected only once. The rearrangement joins TRBV9 to TRBJ1-5; tentatively, D is TRBD1 (6 bases). Trimming cost V 1 base and J 7 bases, with 18 bases left between them. In germline, CDR1 is SGDLS, CDR2 YYNGEE. This CDR3 region has 16 residues. The CDR3 region is CASSVWVGGREQPQHF. In nucleotides, the CDR3 is TGTGCCAGCAGCGTATGGGTCGGGGGGCGCGAACAGCCCCAGCATTTT.

This sequence joins TRBV19 and TRBJ1-2, with D possibly being TRBD1 (6 bases). Germline V gene sequence: CDR1 LNHDA, CDR2 SQIVND (reference sequence). The CDR3 runs 17 residues. The V gene lost 4 bases and the J gene lost 3 bases, with 21 bases spanning the gap. The CDR3 DNA is TGTGCCAGTAGTAGGCCCGCTGGACAGTCCGCCTACTATGGCTACACCTTC. Residues: CASSRPAGQSAYYGYTF.

The chain links TRBV7-9 to TRBJ2-7, with D perhaps matching TRBD2 (5 bases). Trimming shortened V by 0 bases and J by 7 bases, and 13 bases separated the two germline ends. The CDR3 contains 14 residues. Germline V gives CDR1 SEHNR, CDR2 FQNEAQ (reference sequence). Written as DNA, the CDR3 is TGTGCCAGCAGCTTAGCAGGGAGTGTGGGAGAGCAGTACTTC. It codes for CASSLAGSVGEQYF.

This clone was recorded once. The V and J genes are TRBV7-3 and TRBJ1-1; TRBD1 might be the D (6 bases). Per germline, CDR1 SGHTA and CDR2 FQGTGA. This CDR3 comprises 13 residues. V dropped 4 bases and J dropped 0 bases, with 6 bases sitting between them. The CDR3 DNA sequence: TGTGCCAGCAGCTCAGGGGTGAACACTGAAGCTTTCTTT. Its translation is CASSSGVNTEAFF.

This clone came up a few times. The genes are TRBV12-3 or TRBV12-4 and TRBJ1-2; D is unresolved. CDR3 size: 13 residues. Trimming stripped 0 bases from V and 4 bases from J, with 6 bases between. In nucleotides, the CDR3 is TGTGCCAGCAGTTTAGCGGCGGGCTATGGCTACACCTTC. Protein: CASSLAAGYGYTF.

This clone was recorded once. The V gene is TRBV5-1, the J gene TRBJ2-2, with D tentatively TRBD2 (6 bases). Trimming cost V 3 bases and J 2 bases, with 17 bases left between them. CDR3 length: 17 residues. The germline gives CDR1 SGHRS, CDR2 YFSETQ. In DNA form, the CDR3 reads TGCGCCAGCAGCTACTCCCGGGACTTGAAAAACACCGGGGAGCTGTTTTTT. Encoded protein: CASSYSRDLKNTGELFF.

The chain combines TRBV5-1 with TRBJ1-6; D gene uncertain. V shed 3 bases and J shed 7 bases, with 11 bases lying between them. The CDR3 consists of 14 residues. The germline gives CDR1 SGHRS, CDR2 YFSETQ. The CDR3 reads CASSSRERNSPLHF. CDR3 in DNA: TGCGCCAGCAGCTCGCGGGAGAGGAATTCACCCCTCCACTTT.

V is TRBV7-9 and J is TRBJ2-5; no firm D call. Germline V gene lookup returns CDR1 SEHNR and CDR2 FQNEAQ (reference sequence). Trimming removed 5 bases from V and 5 bases from J, with 18 bases in between. This CDR3 spans 15 amino acids. In DNA form, the CDR3 reads TGTGCCAGCAGCCATCCTACACGGATGCCGGAGACCCAGTACTTC. It translates to CASSHPTRMPETQYF.

The chain combines TRBV5-1 with TRBJ2-7, with 7 bases identical to TRBD2. The length of the CDR3 is 12 residues. CDR1 and CDR2 from the germline V gene are SGHRS and YFSETQ. Germline trimming cut 0 bases from V and 9 bases from J; bases unmatched to any gene: 3. For the CDR3, the DNA is TGCGCCAGCAGCTTGGTTGGGGAGGGGCAGTACTTC. It encodes CASSLVGEGQYF.

The J gene is TRBJ1-2, the V gene TRBV5-4; 11 positions agree with TRBD1. The V segment lost 4 bases and the J segment 6 bases; nucleotides outside the gene matches: 2. The CDR3 totals 13 residues. Germline CDR1 and CDR2: SGHNT and YYREEE (reference sequence). Here the CDR3 DNA reads TGTGCCAGCAGCCGGACAGGGGGCGATGGCTACACCTTC. Amino acids: CASSRTGGDGYTF. Together with reference TRBV5-4 and TRBJ1-2, the CDR3 gives the full variable domain: ETGVTQSPTHLIKTRGQQVTLRCSSQSGHNTVSWYQQALGQGPQFIFQYYREEENGRGNFPPRFSGLQFPNYSSELNVNALELDDSALYLCASSRTGGDGYTFGSGTRLTVV.

The DNA for the CDR3 is TGTGCCAGCCTCTTGGATACCCGGGACAGTTCCTACGAGCAGTACTTC. Translating gives CASLLDTRDSSYEQYF. The V gene is TRBV2, the J gene TRBJ2-7; TRBD1 matches 7 bases. V lost 8 bases to trimming and J lost 1 base; unmatched junction nucleotides: 14. There are 16 residues in the CDR3. Germline V gene lookup returns CDR1 SNHLY and CDR2 FYNNEI.

V and J are TRBV9 and TRBJ2-1, with TRBD2 matching 11 bases. Unmatched junction bases numbered 5, after V lost 0 bases and J lost 6 bases. The CDR3 is 16 amino acids. The germline CDR1 and CDR2 sequences are SGDLS and YYNGEE. The DNA for the CDR3 is TGTGCCAGCAGCGTAGACACGGGGACTAGCGGCAATGAGCAGTTCTTC. Its translation: CASSVDTGTSGNEQFF.

CDR3 nucleotides: TGTGCCACCAGCAGGAGGGGAGGGGCAGATACGCAGTATTTT. Amino acids: CATSRRGGADTQYF. J is TRBJ2-3 and V is TRBV15, with 7 bases that match TRBD2. The germline V gene has CDR1 LNHNV and CDR2 YYDKDF (reference sequence). The CDR3 covers 14 residues. The V and J ends lost 3 bases and 4 bases, in that order; junction bases with no gene match: 4. Full variable domain (remainder filled in from reference TRBV15 and TRBJ2-3): DAMVIQNPRYQVTQFGKPVTLSCSQTLNHNVMYWYQQKSSQAPKLLFHYYDKDFNNEADTPDNFQSRRPNTSFCFLDIRSPGLGDTAMYLCATSRRGGADTQYFGPGTRLTVL.

This chain joins TRBV25-1 and TRBJ2-3; 8 bases map to TRBD2. V lost 1 base to trimming and J lost 2 bases; unmatched junction nucleotides: 5. From germline, CDR1 is MGHDK and CDR2 SYGVNS. This CDR3 spans 16 amino acids. The CDR3 loop is CASSESQRGITDTQYF. The DNA of the CDR3 is TGTGCCAGCAGTGAATCCCAGCGGGGGATCACAGATACGCAGTATTTT. Together with reference TRBV25-1 and TRBJ2-3, the CDR3 gives the full variable domain: EADIYQTPRYLVIGTGKKITLECSQTMGHDKMYWYQQDPGMELHLIHYSYGVNSTEKGDLSSESTVSRIRTEHFPLTLESARPSHTSQYLCASSESQRGITDTQYFGPGTRLTVL.

The V gene is TRBV29-1, the J gene TRBJ2-3; a weak D match, TRBD2 (6 bases). Germline V gene sequence: CDR1 SQVTM, CDR2 ANQGSEA. The ends were cut back, 6 bases at V and 5 bases at J, with 9 bases in the middle. The CDR3 covers 11 residues. This chain's CDR3 is CSVEEGDTQYF. The CDR3 nucleotides are TGCAGCGTCGAGGAGGGAGATACGCAGTATTTT.

The V gene is TRBV6-4, the J gene TRBJ2-3, with TRBD2 matching over 11 bases. CDR1 is MRHNA and CDR2 is SNTAGT in the germline V gene. This CDR3 is 15 amino acids long. Trimming removed 3 bases from V and 4 bases from J; junction bases left unmatched: 3. The CDR3 spells CASSDSGGAADTQYF. CDR3 in DNA: TGTGCCAGCAGTGATAGCGGGGGGGCGGCAGATACGCAGTATTTT.

The CDR3 coding sequence is TGTGCCAGCAGCCAGGAGGACCCCCAAGATGAGCAGTTCTTC. Amino acid sequence: CASSQEDPQDEQFF. V usage is TRBV6-4 and J usage is TRBJ2-1; D is possibly TRBD2 (5 bases). CDR3 length: 14 residues. The V gene's germline CDR1 is MRHNA and CDR2 SNTAGT. The germline V and J ends were trimmed by 6 bases and 8 bases, with 17 bases remaining between them.

The chain joins TRBV10-3 to TRBJ2-7; D uncertain. CDR3 size: 14 residues. Deletions cut 2 bases from V and 2 bases from J, with 10 bases between. Germline V lookup: CDR1 ENHRY, CDR2 SYGVKD. In DNA, the CDR3 is TGTGCCATCAGTGAGGTGGGCGCTACCTACGAGCAGTACTTC. Its translation: CAISEVGATYEQYF.

The chain couples TRBV7-3 to TRBJ2-2; D may be TRBD2 (5 bases). With 5 bases removed from V and 5 bases from J, the gap between germline ends came to 9 bases. The CDR3 is 13 amino acids. Per germline, CDR1 SGHTA and CDR2 FQGTGA. CDR3 bases: TGTGCCAGCAGCCCTCGACTAACCGGGGAGCTGTTTTTT. It encodes CASSPRLTGELFF.

Only a few counts were recorded for this clone. The gene calls are TRBV7-3 and TRBJ1-1; TRBD1 is a possible D gene (6 bases). The germline V gene encodes CDR1 SGHTA and CDR2 FQGTGA. V dropped 4 bases and J dropped 0 bases, with 12 bases sitting between them. The CDR3 consists of 15 residues. CDR3 protein: CASSSGTTMNTEAFF. CDR3 sequence (DNA): TGTGCCAGCAGCTCGGGGACAACTATGAACACTGAAGCTTTCTTT.

To note about this clone: This same CDR3 is encoded by further DNA sequences in the sample. The chain combines TRBV24-1 with TRBJ1-1; D remains unclear. Trimming took 3 bases from V and 1 from J, leaving 2 bases between them. The germline gives CDR1 KGHDR, CDR2 SFDVKD. This CDR3 has 12 residues. The CDR3 spells CATSDQNTEAFF. The DNA for the CDR3 is TGTGCCACCAGTGATCAGAACACTGAAGCTTTCTTT.

The V call is TRBV4-1, the J call TRBJ1-1; D is possibly TRBD1 (5 bases). The CDR3 is 16 amino acids. The germline V and J ends were trimmed by 1 base and 1 base, with 13 bases remaining between them. Germline V CDR1 and CDR2: MGHRA, YSYEKL. CDR3 DNA sequence: TGCGCCAGCAGCCAAGGCTCTAGTGGGGCGAACACTGAAGCTTTCTTT. This codes for CASSQGSSGANTEAFF.

Only one count was recorded for this clone. The genes are TRBV5-1 and TRBJ2-3; no clear D gene. The germline V gene encodes CDR1 SGHRS and CDR2 YFSETQ. Trimming pared 1 base from V and 6 bases from J, leaving 12 bases between. The length of the CDR3 is 14 residues. The DNA of the CDR3 is TGCGCCAGCAGCTTGATAGTAGAAAGGGATACGCAGTATTTT. It encodes CASSLIVERDTQYF.

The V call is TRBV30, the J call TRBJ1-5, with D possibly TRBD1 on 5 matching bases. CDR1 is GTSNPN and CDR2 is SVGIG in the germline V gene (reference sequence). This CDR3 is built from 14 residues. V lost 0 bases, J lost 3 bases, and 9 bases lay in between. The DNA for the CDR3 is TGTGCCTGGAGTGTTCAGGGATACAATCAGCCCCAGCATTTT. Amino acids: CAWSVQGYNQPQHF.

V usage is TRBV7-9 and J usage is TRBJ2-7; TRBD2 agrees at 10 bases. The CDR3 spans 16 residues. V was clipped by 3 bases and J by 2 bases; unmatched bases: 7. The germline gives CDR1 SEHNR, CDR2 FQNEAQ (reference sequence). The CDR3 is CASSFLAGAQPYEQYF. CDR3 nucleotides: TGTGCCAGCAGCTTCCTAGCGGGGGCACAACCCTACGAGCAGTACTTC.

The chain links TRBV18 to TRBJ1-4, with 7 bases matching TRBD1. The V and J ends lost 3 bases and 5 bases, in that order; junction bases with no gene match: 0. The CDR3 loop spans 13 amino acids. Germline V gives CDR1 KGHSH, CDR2 LQKENI. Here the CDR3 DNA reads TGTGCCAGCTCACCGGACAGGAATGAAAAACTGTTTTTT. It encodes CASSPDRNEKLFF.